This T cell receptor beta chain derives from a study of pediatric ulcerative colitis. V lost 5 bases, J lost 0 bases, and 3 bases stayed unmatched. The CDR3 runs 14 residues. Germline lookup yields CDR1 LNHDA and CDR2 SQIVND (reference sequence). This clone was counted only a few times. Its antigen is not known. TCRdb keeps only in-frame clones here, not all; method: immunoSEQ multiplex PCR. The sample lists more than 9,000 clones; roughly four fifths were seen once. Study observations and caveats: Rectal repertoires separated controls, mild-moderate and acute severe colitis. Two rectal CDR3 clonotypes occurred in all ulcerative colitis patients. Blood-derived T cells may be present in rectal pinch biopsies. Ulcerative colitis patients shared more blood-rectal clones than controls.

Rectal tissue came from one to two pinch biopsies taken at colonoscopy. The sequenced sample was gut tissue. The sequence derives from a girl aged 10-17 years who was a control in a study of pediatric ulcerative colitis. The chain links TRBV19 to TRBJ1-1, with 7 bases aligning to TRBD1. Here the CDR3 reads CASSEGQLNTEAFF. The CDR3 nucleotides read TGTGCCAGTAGTGAGGGACAGCTGAACACTGAAGCTTTCTTT.